These 12 T cell receptor beta chains originate from one sample sequenced in a study of blood T cell repertoires in COVID-19. Generated by immunoSEQ multiplex PCR, the TCRdb table keeps only in-frame clones and is missing some. The sample yields 250,000 to 300,000 clones, about four fifths seen once. Material: peripheral blood. Source of these receptors: a woman aged 18-29 years with acute or convalescent COVID-19.

CDR3 bases: TGTGCCAGCAGTTACGGAGAGCGGGCAGATACGCAGTATTTT. Protein: CASSYGERADTQYF. This chain connects TRBV6-6 to TRBJ2-3; TRBD2 is a possible D gene (6 bases). Germline loops: CDR1 MNHNY, CDR2 SVGAGI (reference sequence). The CDR3 contains 14 residues. V was pared by 2 bases and J by 4 bases, with 10 bases between.

CDR3 protein: CASSQGDRASSGNTIYF. For the CDR3, the DNA is TGCGCCAGCAGCCAAGGGGACAGGGCGAGCTCTGGAAACACCATATATTTT. V gene TRBV4-1 combines with J gene TRBJ1-3; TRBD1 matches 9 bases. The trim removed 1 base at V and 0 bases at J, leaving 4 bases unmatched. This CDR3 has 17 amino acids. In germline, CDR1 is MGHRA, CDR2 YSYEKL.

The V and J genes are TRBV7-9 and TRBJ2-3; 7 bases fit TRBD1. The CDR3 consists of 15 residues. Germline-derived CDR1 and CDR2 are SEHNR and FQNEAQ (reference sequence). V lost 1 base, J lost 5 bases, and 6 bases stayed unmatched. CDR3 nucleotide sequence: TGTGCCAGCAGCTTAGTCAGGGGGTCATTAGATACGCAGTATTTT. As protein: CASSLVRGSLDTQYF.

The rearrangement uses TRBV2 and TRBJ2-7, with TRBD2 matching over 9 bases. J gave up 7 bases and V 6 bases, and 16 bases lay outside the gene matches. From germline, CDR1 is SNHLY and CDR2 FYNNEI. The CDR3 loop spans 16 amino acids. The chain's CDR3 is CASSVIPLAGAGEQYF. The CDR3 region has the DNA TGTGCCAGCAGCGTAATTCCTTTAGCGGGAGCGGGGGAGCAGTACTTC.

The chain links TRBV7-8 to TRBJ2-7; tentatively, D is TRBD2 (5 bases). CDR1 and CDR2 (germline): SGHVS, FQNEAQ. The CDR3 contains 14 residues. Trimming took off 6 bases at V and 5 bases at J, with 17 bases between the two ends. The chain's CDR3 is CASRLDFHTDEQYF. The CDR3 DNA follows: TGTGCCAGCAGGTTGGACTTCCATACTGACGAGCAGTACTTC. The complete variable domain, with remaining parts taken from reference TRBV7-8 and TRBJ2-7, reads GAGVSQSPRYKVAKRGQDVALRCDPISGHVSLFWYQQALGQGPEFLTYFQNEAQLDKSGLPSDRFFAERPEGSVSTLKIQRTQQEDSAVYLCASRLDFHTDEQYFGPGTRLTVT.

The V call is TRBV5-4, the J call TRBJ2-1, with TRBD2 matching 8 bases. Germline CDR1 reads SGHNT; CDR2 reads YYREEE (reference sequence). With 3 bases clipped from V and 9 bases from J, the junction kept 14 bases outside the gene matches. The CDR3 spans 16 residues. CDR3 sequence reads: CASSSPGTSVFLEQFF. The CDR3, as DNA: TGTGCCAGCAGCTCCCCTGGGACTAGTGTTTTTCTTGAGCAGTTCTTC.

V usage is TRBV11-2 and J usage is TRBJ2-5; the D gene is possibly TRBD1 (6 bases). The germline gives CDR1 SGHAT, CDR2 FQNNGV. Trimming took off 6 bases at V and 2 bases at J, with 22 bases between the two ends. The CDR3 is made up of 17 amino acids. DNA for the CDR3: TGTGCCAGCAGGGGTATCAGGGGCGGACCCACGCAAGAGACCCAGTACTTC. It is translated as CASRGIRGGPTQETQYF. The full variable domain, in which reference TRBV11-2 and TRBJ2-5 provide the parts outside the CDR3, is EAGVAQSPRYKIIEKRQSVAFWCNPISGHATLYWYQQILGQGPKLLIQFQNNGVVDDSQLPKDRFSAERLKGVDSTLKIQPAKLEDSAVYLCASRGIRGGPTQETQYFGPGTRLLVL.

There are a few counts of this clone. V is TRBV6-1 and J is TRBJ2-6; weak D call: TRBD1 (5 bases). The CDR3 length is 20 residues. The ends were cut back, 3 bases at V and 0 bases at J, with 21 bases in the middle. Looked up from germline, CDR1 is MNHNS and CDR2 is SASEGT. The CDR3, as DNA: TGTGCCAGCAGTGACTACCCCCCAGACAGATCCTCCTCTGGGGCCAACGTCCTGACTTTC. This gives the protein CASSDYPPDRSSSGANVLTF.

CDR3 nucleotides: TGTGCCAGCAGCCAGTATGCGGGCCCTTCCTACGAGCAGTACTTC. It specifies CASSQYAGPSYEQYF. The chain joins TRBV3-1 (or the pseudogene TRBV3-2) to TRBJ2-7; TRBD2 might be the D (5 bases). The CDR3 runs to 15 residues. Between the trimmed V and J ends, which lost 3 bases and 1 base, there was a span of 13 bases. Germline V CDR1 and CDR2: LGHDT, YNNKEL (reference sequence).

The V gene is TRBV6-5, the J gene TRBJ2-1; D gene unclear. The CDR3 sequence is 15 residues long. V was shortened by 2 bases and J by 5 bases, with 13 bases between the two germline ends. Germline V CDR1 and CDR2: MNHEY, SVGAGI. CDR3 bases: TGTGCCAGCAGTTACGTCTACCCCCCCAACAATGAGCAGTTCTTC. Its translation: CASSYVYPPNNEQFF.

This clone was seen a handful of times. The chain links TRBV25-1 to TRBJ1-2; TRBD1 might be the D (6 bases). CDR1 is MGHDK and CDR2 is SYGVNS in the germline V gene. The CDR3 consists of 11 residues. V lost 5 bases and J 5 bases, leaving 6 bases between the germline ends. CDR3 sequence reads: CASSQGYGYTF. Here the CDR3 DNA reads TGTGCCAGCAGTCAGGGGTATGGCTACACCTTC.

The chain links TRBV10-3 to TRBJ1-5; 8 positions agree with TRBD1. The CDR3 is 15 residues long. Looked up from germline, CDR1 is ENHRY and CDR2 is SYGVKD. The J segment lost 4 bases and the V segment lost 1 base, leaving 3 bases of the junction unmatched. The CDR3 region has the DNA TGTGCCATCAGTGAGTGGACAGGGCTAAATCAGCCCCAGCATTTT. This encodes CAISEWTGLNQPQHF.